A selection of T cell receptor beta chains follows, all from one sample in a study of blood T cell repertoires in COVID-19. Sequenced by immunoSEQ multiplex PCR; TCRdb stores in-frame clones only, minus some. The sample lists about 69,000 clones; 65% to 90% were seen once. Sequenced material: peripheral blood. These receptor sequences come from an elderly man with acute or convalescent COVID-19. The CDR3 runs from the conserved cysteine through the conserved F or W. A D gene is named only where the DNA matches it firmly. Clone size is not always given. Where it is, it says once, few, many or a class for expanded clones.

TRBJ2-1	.	TRBV6-5	.	CASSYSGSRAYNEQFF	TGTGCCAGCAGTTACTCGGGGAGTCGGGCCTACAATGAGCAGTTCTTC
TRBJ1-1	.	TRBV3-1/TRBV3-2	TRBD1	CASSHLDRENTEAFF	TGTGCCAGCAGCCACCTAGACAGGGAGAACACTGAAGCTTTCTTT
TRBJ1-4	.	TRBV27	TRBD1	CASKRGDRINEKLFF	TGTGCCAGCAAGAGGGGGGACAGAATTAATGAAAAACTGTTTTTT
TRBJ1-3	.	TRBV5-1	TRBD1	CASSAGQGTAGNTIYF	TGCGCCAGCAGCGCTGGACAGGGGACGGCTGGAAACACCATATATTTT
TRBJ2-1	.	TRBV7-9	.	CASSLDRQGGRDNEQFF	TGTGCCAGCAGCTTAGACCGACAGGGAGGCCGAGACAATGAGCAGTTCTTC
TRBJ1-2	.	TRBV5-4	.	CASSLRGDYGYTF	TGTGCCAGCAGCCTCCGGGGGGACTATGGCTACACCTTC
TRBJ1-6	few	TRBV19	.	CASSSTRDSPLHF	TGTGCCAGTAGTTCCACGAGGGATTCACCCCTCCACTTT
TRBJ2-3	few	TRBV24-1	TRBD1	CATSNPDRATDTQYF	TGTGCCACCAGTAATCCGGACAGGGCGACAGATACGCAGTATTTT
TRBJ1-1	.	TRBV24-1	.	CAVSGGSGNTEAFF	TGTGCCGTCTCAGGAGGTTCGGGGAACACTGAAGCTTTCTTT
TRBJ2-3	.	TRBV6-5	.	CASTRDNTDTQYF	TGTGCCAGCACCAGGGATAACACAGATACGCAGTATTTT